This T cell receptor (beta chain) is from a study of cytomegalovirus exposure and HLA in healthy donors. The CDR3 loop spans 15 amino acids. V was clipped by 0 bases and J by 5 bases, with 13 bases between them. Per germline, CDR1 SGDLS and CDR2 YYNGEE. PCR amplification relied on 60 Vbeta primers (plus 13 Jbeta primers). Using immunoSEQ multiplex PCR, the repertoire was profiled, and TCRdb retains in-frame clones only, with some absent. The profile shows about 140,000 clones, 65% to 85% of them singletons. Concerning this clone itself: Its antigen remains unknown.

Broader study findings: A few V segments could not be told apart, such as TRBV6-2 and TRBV6-3, and were left out. A further, later analysis showed that HLA-associated TCR beta chains (compared with equally common others) were more clonally expanded. Roughly uniform sequencing depth across donors was assumed, possibly incorrectly. In terms of immune exposure information, only CMV serostatus was available.

The receptor was derived from a woman in her forties in good health and CMV-seropositive. The chain combines TRBV9 with TRBJ2-3, with D possibly being TRBD2 (6 bases). The sequencing sample was made of PBMCs. The CDR3, as DNA: TGTGCCAGCAGCGTAGGGGGGGTGGGGGGAGATACGCAGTATTTT. This gives the protein CASSVGGVGGDTQYF.